The next 24 T cell receptor beta chains were all read from a single sample in a study of Graves' ophthalmopathy and Graves' hyperthyroidism. Amplified TCR beta CDR3 regions were obtained using RNA transcripts as template. Second-round multiplex PCR came after a first-round RT-PCR that employed HTBI primers. TCRdb called the multiplex PCR reads again in MiXCR, with one record for every CDR3 protein. Of under 350,000 distinct CDR3 sequences in the sample, under 20% were seen once. The sequenced sample was peripheral blood. The receptors were gathered from an adult man with Graves' ophthalmopathy.

The table lists this clonotype with many counts. V is TRBV12-3 or TRBV12-4 and J is TRBJ2-7; 8 positions match TRBD2. The CDR3 consists of 17 residues. V shed 2 bases and J 2 bases; nucleotides not matched to a gene: 11. The CDR3 DNA sequence: TGTGCCAGCAGTTTAAGATTGTCGGCGGGAGGACCCTACGAGCAGTACTTC. Protein product: CASSLRLSAGGPYEQYF.

This clonotype was detected many times. This chain uses TRBV11-2 with TRBJ2-7, with no clear D. The CDR3 loop spans 13 amino acids. V shed 3 bases and J shed 0 bases, with 6 bases lying between them. The V gene's germline CDR1 is SGHAT and CDR2 FQNNGV. For the CDR3, the DNA is TGTGCCAGCAGCTTTCACAGCTCCTACGAGCAGTACTTC. Translated, it gives CASSFHSSYEQYF.

This clonotype has a count of ten or more. The gene calls are TRBV6-2 or TRBV6-3 and TRBJ1-5, with D possibly being TRBD1 (5 bases). V lost 0 bases to trimming and J lost 5 bases, with 8 bases between them. Germline lookup yields CDR1 MNHEY and CDR2 SVGEGT. CDR3 length: 14 amino acids. Written as DNA, the CDR3 is TGTGCCAGCAGTTACTCCCGGGGGGATCAGCCCCAGCATTTT. This gives the protein CASSYSRGDQPQHF.

Concerning this clonotype itself: A much larger clonotype is one base distant, so this may be a read error. The V call is TRBV19, the J call TRBJ2-7; no clear D gene. The CDR3 is 14 amino acids. V was trimmed by 4 bases and J by 0 bases, leaving 10 bases between them. In germline, CDR1 is LNHDA, CDR2 SQIVND (reference sequence). DNA for the CDR3: TGTGCCAGTAGTAGGGCAGTCAGCTCCTACGAGCAGTACTTC. Translation gives CASSRAVSSYEQYF.

This clonotype was counted many times. The chain recombines TRBV6-2 or TRBV6-3 with TRBJ2-7; D gene uncertain. The CDR3 spans 16 residues. The V end was cut by 0 bases, the J end by 0 bases, with 12 bases between. Looked up from germline, CDR1 is MNHEY and CDR2 is SVGEGT. CDR3 region: CASSYSVGPPSYEQYF. CDR3 nucleotide sequence: TGTGCCAGCAGTTACTCGGTCGGACCCCCCTCCTACGAGCAGTACTTC.

This clonotype occurred many times. V usage is TRBV11-1 and J usage is TRBJ1-2; TRBD1 is a possible D gene (6 bases). Germline assignment: CDR1 SGHAT and CDR2 FQDESV (reference sequence). CDR3 length equals 16 residues. The V and J ends lost 5 bases and 3 bases respectively, with 19 bases between them. The CDR3 DNA follows: TGTGCCAGCAGCACCCGATTTGCGGGGGCGGACTATGGCTACACCTTC. Protein: CASSTRFAGADYGYTF. The complete variable domain, with remaining parts taken from reference TRBV11-1 and TRBJ1-2, reads EAEVAQSPRYKITEKSQAVAFWCDPISGHATLYWYRQILGQGPELLVQFQDESVVDDSQLPKDRFSAERLKGVDSTLKIQPAELGDSAMYLCASSTRFAGADYGYTFGSGTRLTVV.

This clonotype was counted between two and nine times. At one end the junction does not follow the germline gene, possibly because of a read error. The chain carries TRBV6-1 and TRBJ1-5, with D perhaps TRBD1 (5 bases). The CDR3 sequence is 14 residues long. The germline V gene encodes CDR1 MNHNS and CDR2 SASEGT. CDR3 sequence: CASSVVRAAQPQPF. The CDR3 DNA reads TGTGCCAGCAGCGTAGTCAGGGCGGCTCAGCCCCAGCCTTTT.

This clonotype was recorded at least ten times. V usage is TRBV5-1 and J usage is TRBJ2-7; TRBD1 or TRBD2 may be the D gene (5 bases each). Trimming stripped 4 bases from V and 3 bases from J, with 17 bases between. The V gene's germline CDR1 is SGHRS and CDR2 YFSETQ. CDR3 length: 15 residues. CDR3 nucleotide sequence: TGCGCCAGCAGCCCGGACCGGGACCCCTTCTACGAGCAGTACTTC. Its protein product is CASSPDRDPFYEQYF. Full variable domain (rest looked up from reference TRBV5-1 and TRBJ2-7): KAGVTQTPRYLIKTRGQQVTLSCSPISGHRSVSWYQQTPGQGLQFLFEYFSETQRNKGNFPGRFSGRQFSNSRSEMNVSTLELGDSALYLCASSPDRDPFYEQYFGPGTRLTVT.

This clonotype was detected ten times or more. This chain joins TRBV6-1 and TRBJ2-7; 7 bases line up with TRBD2. The ends lost 2 bases at V and 3 bases at J; junction bases unmatched: 7. The CDR3 runs to 15 residues. Germline CDR1 MNHNS, CDR2 SASEGT. In nucleotides, the CDR3 is TGTGCCAGCAGTGAATTGGGAGGGCCACACTACGAGCAGTACTTC. Translation: CASSELGGPHYEQYF.

This chain links TRBV6-1 with TRBJ1-2, with D perhaps TRBD1 (5 bases). The CDR3 is 15 amino acids. Germline V gene sequence: CDR1 MNHNS, CDR2 SASEGT. Trimming took 0 bases from V and 4 from J, leaving 12 bases between them. For the CDR3, the DNA is TGTGCCAGCAGTGAAGCCCCGACAGCTGCCTATGGCTACACCTTC. It is translated as CASSEAPTAAYGYTF.

The chain combines TRBV11-2 with TRBJ2-5; D may be TRBD2 (7 bases). V lost 3 bases and J lost 4, with 21 bases in between. Per the germline V gene, CDR1 is SGHAT and CDR2 is FQNNGV. This CDR3 comprises 17 residues. Written as DNA, the CDR3 is TGTGCCAGCAGCTTCACTAGCGACCCAGGGGTGGGAGAGACCCAGTACTTC. Translating it yields CASSFTSDPGVGETQYF. Combining the CDR3 with reference TRBV11-2 and TRBJ2-5 gives the whole variable domain EAGVAQSPRYKIIEKRQSVAFWCNPISGHATLYWYQQILGQGPKLLIQFQNNGVVDDSQLPKDRFSAERLKGVDSTLKIQPAKLEDSAVYLCASSFTSDPGVGETQYFGPGTRLLVL.

This clonotype was seen repeatedly, ten times or more. The rearrangement links TRBV7-2 to TRBJ1-1; D uncertain. This CDR3 has 14 residues. V was shortened by 9 bases and J by 0 bases, with 14 bases between the two germline ends. Germline V CDR1 and CDR2: SGHTA, FQGNSA. The CDR3 coding sequence is TGTGCCAGTGTTACCGACATAATGAACACTGAAGCTTTCTTT. This encodes CASVTDIMNTEAFF. The full variable domain, rest sourced from reference TRBV7-2 and TRBJ1-1, is GAGVSQSPSNKVTEKGKDVELRCDPISGHTALYWYRQSLGQGLEFLIYFQGNSAPDKSGLPSDRFSAERTGGSVSTLTIQRTQQEDSAVYLCASVTDIMNTEAFFGQGTRLTVV.

This clonotype was seen many times. The rearrangement uses TRBV6-1 and TRBJ1-1, with D possibly being TRBD1 (6 bases). Germline CDR1 and CDR2: MNHNS and SASEGT. The CDR3 loop spans 13 amino acids. V lost 6 bases and J 1 base, leaving 9 bases between the germline ends. CDR3 loop: CASRKQGNTEAFF. CDR3 nucleotides: TGTGCCAGCAGGAAACAGGGGAACACTGAAGCTTTCTTT.

This clonotype was seen a handful of times. The chain carries TRBV12-5 and TRBJ2-7, with D possibly TRBD1 on 5 matching bases. Germline V CDR1 and CDR2: LGHNT, FRNRAP. V gave up 5 bases and J gave up 2 bases, with 13 bases separating them. The CDR3 has 14 amino acids. This chain's CDR3 is CASGPSPTAYEQYF. In DNA form, the CDR3 reads TGTGCTAGTGGTCCCAGTCCGACAGCCTACGAGCAGTACTTC.

The table lists this clonotype with many counts. V and J are TRBV30 and TRBJ2-5, with D possibly matching TRBD2 (6 bases). The CDR3 covers 15 residues. The germline gives CDR1 GTSNPN, CDR2 SVGIG (reference sequence). The germline V and J ends were trimmed by 0 bases and 4 bases, with 15 bases remaining between them. CDR3: CAWSVRWQGGETQYF. The CDR3, as DNA: TGTGCCTGGAGTGTACGGTGGCAGGGAGGAGAGACCCAGTACTTC.

Many counts were recorded for this clonotype. The rearrangement links TRBV5-1 to TRBJ1-2, with D hard to call. Trimming took off 0 bases at V and 6 bases at J, with 12 bases between the two ends. The CDR3 consists of 14 residues. Per germline, CDR1 SGHRS and CDR2 YFSETQ. The CDR3 sequence: CASSLAQAKDGYTF. DNA of the CDR3: TGCGCCAGCAGCTTGGCCCAGGCCAAAGATGGCTACACCTTC.

Many counts were recorded for this clonotype. The chain links TRBV6-1 to TRBJ2-2, with TRBD2 matching over 10 bases. Germline V gives CDR1 MNHNS, CDR2 SASEGT. V shed 5 bases, J shed 7 bases, and the junction held 7 bases outside the gene matches. This CDR3 contains 15 residues. The CDR3 spells CASSTSGRANGELFF. CDR3 bases: TGTGCCAGCAGTACGAGCGGGAGGGCCAACGGGGAGCTGTTTTTT.

This clonotype was seen repeatedly, ten times or more. CDR3 sequence: CASSNPRDRGLVSGNTIYF. In DNA form, the CDR3 reads TGTGCCAGCAGCAACCCCCGGGACAGGGGCTTAGTCTCTGGAAACACCATATATTTT. The chain has TRBV7-2 and TRBJ1-3, with 10 positions matching TRBD1. Unmatched junction bases numbered 13, after V lost 5 bases and J lost 0 bases. Germline CDR1 and CDR2: SGHTA and FQGNSA. The CDR3 loop spans 19 amino acids.

This clonotype appeared many times. V gene TRBV10-2 combines with J gene TRBJ2-7; 10 bases align to TRBD1. In germline, CDR1 is WSHSY, CDR2 SAAADI. With 10 bases clipped from V and 3 bases from J, the junction kept 12 bases outside the gene matches. The CDR3 is made up of 15 amino acids. CDR3 bases: TGCGCCACCAGATCACCCGGGACAGGGGTCTACGAGCAGTACTTC. Its translation is CATRSPGTGVYEQYF.

At least ten counts were recorded for this clonotype. This chain links TRBV6-5 with TRBJ2-5, with unresolved D. With 5 bases removed from V and 4 bases from J, the gap between germline ends came to 17 bases. This CDR3 region has 15 residues. Germline V gene data show CDR1 as MNHEY and CDR2 as SVGAGI. This CDR3 is CASSPPSGSRETQYF. In DNA, the CDR3 is TGTGCCAGCAGTCCGCCGTCCGGCAGCCGAGAGACCCAGTACTTC.

This clonotype was observed at least ten times. The chain uses TRBV2 and TRBJ1-1, with TRBD1 matching over 9 bases. The CDR3 covers 14 residues. J lost 5 bases, V lost 8 bases, and 9 bases had no gene match. CDR1 is SNHLY and CDR2 is FYNNEI in the germline V gene. The CDR3 reads CASGQDRGGTEAFF. For the CDR3, the DNA is TGTGCCAGCGGCCAAGACAGGGGGGGGACTGAAGCTTTCTTT.

The rearrangement links TRBV15 to TRBJ2-7, with TRBD1 identical over 10 bases. V gave up 3 bases and J gave up 3 bases; unmatched junction bases: 5. Looked up from germline, CDR1 is LNHNV and CDR2 is YYDKDF (reference sequence). The CDR3 runs 15 residues. The CDR3 loop is CATSSIRDRGYEQYF. Written as DNA, the CDR3 is TGTGCCACCAGCAGTATTAGGGACAGGGGCTACGAGCAGTACTTC.

The chain's CDR3 is CASSLDPGKNIQYF. CDR3 nucleotides: TGTGCCAGCAGCTTAGATCCAGGCAAAAACATTCAGTACTTC. This sequence joins TRBV7-2 and TRBJ2-4; D not certain. Germline V gene sequence: CDR1 SGHTA, CDR2 FQGNSA. V was shortened by 1 base and J by 3 bases, with 7 bases between the two germline ends. The length of the CDR3 is 14 residues.

This clonotype was observed many times. The chain carries TRBV7-8 and TRBJ1-1, with 7 positions matching TRBD1. Losses at the gene ends were 6 bases for V and 4 bases for J; bases not matched to a gene: 5. The CDR3 runs 13 residues. Germline V gives CDR1 SGHVS, CDR2 FQNEAQ. The CDR3 is CASRNQGGTEAFF. The CDR3 DNA sequence: TGTGCCAGCAGAAACCAGGGGGGCACTGAAGCTTTCTTT. The full variable domain, with the rest looked up from reference TRBV7-8 and TRBJ1-1, is GAGVSQSPRYKVAKRGQDVALRCDPISGHVSLFWYQQALGQGPEFLTYFQNEAQLDKSGLPSDRFFAERPEGSVSTLKIQRTQQEDSAVYLCASRNQGGTEAFFGQGTRLTVV.